The T cell receptor beta chain described here comes from a study of CXCR3-negative and CXCR3-positive naive CD8 T cells (dated by TCRdb to the late 2010s). Notes on the research overall: About 150 million TRB reads were obtained in total, roughly 1.5 +/- 0.3 million reads per library. Diversity and physicochemical repertoire analyses covered eleven to twelve donors pooled from two independent experiments. Naive subsets from five or six donors and memory cells from 3 donors were included in the TRBV-TRBJ cluster analysis. What the study reported, not specific to this receptor: Similar TRBV-TRBJ usage was shown by naive CXCR3-negative and CXCR3-positive cells from the same donor, whereas distinct patterns were shown by memory cells. CXCR3 expression partially decreased after cryopreservation, so most assays used freshly isolated PBMCs. Surface CD5, linked to self-reactivity in mice, was comparable between naive subsets; TCR interaction strength was therefore also inferred from TRB CDR3 physicochemical properties. TRB CDR3s from CXCR3-positive naive cells showed higher hydrophobicity (lower Kidera factor 4), lower energy, and higher strength and volume indices than CXCR3-negative naive cells. Both naive subsets had comparably high repertoire diversity, while memory CD8+ T cells had much lower repertoire diversity.

A remark on this clonotype: This receptor's antigen is unknown.

The sequencing machine was a NextSeq 550. The Human TCR Profiling Kit (MiLaboratory) was used to prepare UMI-labeled 5' RACE TRB cDNA libraries. cDNA synthesis used the entire amount of extracted RNA, and PCR amplification then used the entire amount of cDNA produced. Libraries were prepared in parallel with an identical number of PCR cycles. In the source study's methods: MIGEC and MiXCR extracted about 50,000 +/- 9,200 unique UMI-labeled TRB cDNA molecules per library, requiring at least two reads per UMI. Each library averaged approximately 40,000 +/- 10,000 functional in-frame TRB CDR3 nucleotide clonotypes without stop codons. Diversity metrics, including normalized Shannon-Wiener and Chao1, were computed in VDJtools after downsampling to 5000 UMI-labeled TRB molecules per sample. Clonotype-size-weighted physicochemical properties of the central five CDR3 residues (interaction energy, strength, volume and Kidera factor 4) were computed in VDJtools. TCRdb reprocessed the reads into one record per CDR3 protein sequence, lacking DNA. TCRdb's processing, not the study's, gives the V and J calls here. The table held for this sample gives about 120,000 distinct CDR3 sequences. Jointly, the top ten make up roughly 0.31% of the sample.

Each CD8+ T cell subset was flow-sorted in triplicate, with over 250,000 cells per subset placed directly into RLT lysis buffer. Naive CD8+ T cells were defined stringently as CD45RO-CCR7+CD27+CD95- to exclude memory contaminants. Standard density gradient centrifugation was used to isolate peripheral blood mononuclear cells from buffy coats. A FACSAria III was used to flow-sort naive CXCR3-negative and CXCR3-positive CD8+ T cells. Total RNA was extracted from sorted cells with an RNeasy Mini Kit. This TCR came from a human donor in good health. Some clones in this sample may be carry-over from other donors' samples. The sequencing sample was made of naive CXCR3- CD8+ T cells from blood. What the cell subset or site label conveys for this sample: CD45RO-CCR7+CD27+CD95- naive CD8+ T cells lacking CXCR3 (TNR3-).

CDR3 sequence: CASSPLGGNNEQFF. The V gene is TRBV7-2 and the J gene is TRBJ2-1; TCRdb gives TRBD1 as the D gene, but with no DNA this cannot be confirmed. The germline V gene sets CDR1 to SGHTA and CDR2 to FQGNSA. The CDR3 covers 14 residues, taking in both the cysteine and the phenylalanine. The DNA is unrecorded.